The 8 T cell receptor beta chains listed next were all sequenced from one sample in a study of beta chain features in type 1 diabetes. Whole-study results and caveats: Moderate but significant shortening of TCRB CDR3s was recorded in all four CD4+ subsets from Type 1 diabetes patients.

Their antigens remain unidentified. Sequenced material consisted of expressed TCRB transcripts (all of the isolated RNA was reverse transcribed). Sequenced by immunoSEQ multiplex PCR; TCRdb stores in-frame clones only, minus some. Of 160,000 or so clones listed, roughly 9% are singletons. Sequencing input: central memory CD4+ T cells from blood. These TCRs come from a woman in her twenties or thirties with type 1 diabetes.

This clone has just a few counts. This chain links TRBV15 with TRBJ1-5, with a possible D match to TRBD1 (5 bases). Between the trimmed V and J ends, which lost 7 bases and 0 bases, there was a span of 10 bases. The CDR3 has 14 amino acids. The germline V gene encodes CDR1 LNHNV and CDR2 YYDKDF (reference sequence). The CDR3 sequence: CATTDSYSNQPQHF. CDR3 in DNA: TGTGCCACCACCGACAGTTATAGCAATCAGCCCCAGCATTTT.

Only one count was recorded for this clone. The chain has TRBV21-1 and TRBJ2-7; TRBD1 is taken as the D call from the table, unchecked against the DNA. TRBV21-1 is classified as a pseudogene. This CDR3 is built from 15 residues. The CDR3 nucleotides are TGTGCCAGCAGCAAAGGACAGGGGGAATCCTACGAGCAGTACTTC. This gives the protein CASSKGQGESYEQYF.

This chain connects TRBV30 to TRBJ2-7, with TRBD1 as a possible D gene (6 bases). The V and J ends lost 1 base and 3 bases respectively, with 10 bases between them. This CDR3 contains 13 residues. Germline V gene sequence: CDR1 GTSNPN, CDR2 SVGIG (reference sequence). The CDR3: CAWSADRLYEQYF. Written as DNA, the CDR3 is TGTGCCTGGAGTGCGGACAGACTCTACGAGCAGTACTTC. Using reference TRBV30 and TRBJ2-7 for the parts outside the CDR3, the full variable domain is SQTIHQWPATLVQPVGSPLSLECTVEGTSNPNLYWYRQAAGRGLQLLFYSVGIGQISSEVPQNLSASRPQDRQFILSSKKLLLSDSGFYLCAWSADRLYEQYFGPGTRLTVT.

In this sample, this clone turned up a few times. The gene calls are TRBV19 and TRBJ2-1; 9 positions match TRBD2. This CDR3 comprises 15 residues. V was clipped by 6 bases and J by 0 bases; unmatched bases: 3. The germline CDR1 and CDR2 sequences are LNHDA and SQIVND (reference sequence). The CDR3 nucleotides are TGTGCCAGTAGGCTACTAGCGGGCTCCTACAATGAGCAGTTCTTC. Amino acids: CASRLLAGSYNEQFF.

In its sample, this clone was seen many times. The rearrangement uses TRBV27 and TRBJ2-1, with 10 bases fitting TRBD2. The CDR3 runs 14 residues. Germline CDR1 is MNHEY and CDR2 is SMNVEV (reference sequence). V dropped 4 bases and J dropped 8; count of bases not matched to a gene: 5. CDR3 in DNA: TGTGCCAGCAGTTGGGCTAGCGGGAGAGATGAGCAGTTCTTC. This sequence encodes CASSWASGRDEQFF.

This clone showed up just a few times. CDR3 sequence (DNA): TGTGCCAGCAGTATCATACAGGGGACCCGGGGAGCTTTCTTT. Protein product: CASSIIQGTRGAFF. This chain connects TRBV28 to TRBJ1-1, with 7 bases identical to TRBD1. This CDR3 is 14 amino acids long. V lost 5 bases to trimming and J lost 10 bases; unmatched junction nucleotides: 13. Germline V gene lookup returns CDR1 MDHEN and CDR2 SYDVKM.

The J gene is TRBJ2-1, the V gene TRBV6-4; D remains unclear. Germline CDR1 MRHNA, CDR2 SNTAGT. Trimming cost V 2 bases and J 9 bases, with 8 bases left between them. The CDR3 length is 12 residues. CDR3 region: CASSDARGEQFF. The CDR3 region has the DNA TGTGCCAGCAGTGACGCCCGAGGTGAGCAGTTCTTC.

The rearrangement links TRBV5-1 to TRBJ2-7; 9 nucleotides line up with TRBD1. This CDR3 is 14 amino acids long. With V trimmed by 4 bases and J by 4 bases, 6 bases remained unmatched. CDR1 is SGHRS and CDR2 is YFSETQ in the germline V gene. CDR3 loop: CASSPRDRVYEQYF. The CDR3 DNA is TGCGCCAGCAGCCCCCGGGACAGGGTGTACGAGCAGTACTTC.